This T cell receptor (beta chain) was observed in a study of beta chain features in type 1 diabetes. Notes on the study in general: In all four CD4+ subsets, TCRB CDR3 length was significantly, moderately reduced in type 1 diabetes.

CDR1 SGHTA and CDR2 FQGNSA come from the germline V gene. V lost 2 bases and J lost 2, with 6 bases in between. This CDR3 is 13 amino acids long. The sequenced template was cDNA made from the entire isolated RNA. Libraries were prepared by immunoSEQ multiplex PCR; TCRdb keeps only in-frame clonotypes and omits some of them. This sample has hundreds of thousands of clones, with around 15% found just once. This clone was observed a few times. As yet, its antigen is unknown. The clonotype was recovered from a man aged 18-30 years with type 1 diabetes. The rearrangement joins TRBV7-2 to TRBJ2-5, with D unclear. The sequencing input was naive CD4+ T cells from blood. The CDR3 spells CASSLMRQETQYF. CDR3 nucleotides: TGTGCCAGCAGCTTAATGCGACAAGAGACCCAGTACTTC.